This T cell receptor (beta chain) was sequenced in a study of T cell repertoires in cytomegalovirus infection. Background on the study: HLA-B-restricted CMV epitopes that are well studied were used alongside recently identified HLA-C-restricted ones. Carrying CMV and the relevant HLA type showed in public TCR beta signatures.

TCRdb ran MiXCR on the reads and lists one entry per CDR3 protein. The sample has about 770,000 distinct CDR3 sequences; about 28% are singletons. Study-level points and caveats: Public TCR beta family frequency separated CMV-and-HLA carriers, including in an independent cohort. The ex vivo response showed dominance by HLA-C-restricted CMV-specific TCR beta clonotypes.

Notes on this clonotype: Its target is not known.

CDR3 length: 17 amino acids. Between the trimmed V and J ends, which lost 4 bases and 4 bases, there was a span of 20 bases. The TCR comes from a human donor in good health (CMV status not recorded). Some clones in this sample may be carry-over from other donors' samples. Here the sequenced sample was cultured CD8+ T cells from PBMCs, taken from culture after CMV antigen stimulation. V usage is TRBV12-3 or TRBV12-4 and J usage is TRBJ2-1; perhaps TRBD1 as D (6 bases). CDR3 in amino acids: CASSSQARDTLYNEQFF. As DNA, the CDR3 is TGTGCCAGCAGTTCCCAAGCCCGGGACACTCTGTACAATGAGCAGTTCTTC.